The 26 T cell receptor beta chains given below trace back to one sample, sequenced in a study of human CD8 memory T cell subsets. Libraries for TCR beta were constructed using UMI-labeled 5' RACE. TCRdb re-called the 5' RACE reads and catalogs CDR3 proteins one per entry, DNA excluded. Recorded for this sample: some 6,700 distinct CDR3 sequences. The sequenced sample consisted of CD8+ T cells from PBMCs. Receptors originate from a human donor in good health.

Measured by frequency, this clonotype is medium-sized (0.01 to 0.1%). The rearrangement links TRBV7-9 to TRBJ2-5; the TRBD1 assignment by TCRdb is unverifiable without DNA. CDR3 length: 16 amino acids. Per the germline V gene, CDR1 is SEHNR and CDR2 is FQNEAQ (reference sequence). CDR3 loop: CASSPSPGPPWETQYF.

The chain carries TRBV6-6 and TRBJ2-3. CDR1 and CDR2 from the germline V gene are MNHNY and SVGAGI (reference sequence). CDR3 length: 12 amino acids. The chain's CDR3 is CASSYYGDTQYF.

CDR3 loop: CSARDLGDAYEQYF. The V call is TRBV20-1, the J call TRBJ2-7; TCRdb gives TRBD1 as the D gene, but with no DNA this cannot be confirmed. The germline gives CDR1 DFQATT, CDR2 SNEGSKA (reference sequence). The CDR3 spans 14 residues.

The chain joins TRBV12-3 or TRBV12-4 to TRBJ2-2; as DNA is missing, the TRBD2 call by TCRdb cannot be tested. The CDR3 spans 15 residues. CDR3: CASSGLAGSTGELFF.

The genes are TRBV10-1 and TRBJ2-1; the D call of TRBD1 rests on TCRdb alone, since no DNA is present to check it. This CDR3 contains 15 residues. The germline CDR1 and CDR2 sequences are WNHNN and SYGVQD (reference sequence). This chain's CDR3 is CASSPAGDSYNEQFF.

The chain recombines TRBV29-1 with TRBJ2-1; the TCRdb D gene call, TRBD2, has no DNA to confirm it. The CDR3 consists of 15 residues. From germline, CDR1 is SQVTM and CDR2 ANQGSEA. The CDR3 loop reads CSVAGGSGGTHEQFF.

The chain joins TRBV20-1 to TRBJ2-1. The CDR3 has 15 amino acids. Germline V gene data show CDR1 as DFQATT and CDR2 as SNEGSKA (reference sequence). CDR3 in amino acids: CSARDPSSQSNEQFF.

According to its frequency, this clonotype is medium-sized. The V gene is TRBV7-8, the J gene TRBJ2-5; TCRdb reports TRBD1, a call that lacks DNA to check it against. The CDR3 is 14 amino acids. Per germline, CDR1 SGHVS and CDR2 FQNEAQ. CDR3 residues: CASSLTTAQETQYF.

The chain carries TRBV6-4 and TRBJ2-1; TCRdb's D call of TRBD2 is untestable without DNA. The CDR3 contains 16 residues. Looked up from germline, CDR1 is MRHNA and CDR2 is SNTAGT. CDR3 in amino acids: CASSDGAGEGHNEQFF.

The chain combines TRBV29-1 with TRBJ2-3; without DNA, the TCRdb call of TRBD2 cannot be checked. The CDR3 sequence is 18 residues long. Germline lookup yields CDR1 SQVTM and CDR2 ANQGSEA. CDR3 protein: CSVEEEDGLREYVDTQYF.

The V and J genes are TRBV19 and TRBJ1-5; TCRdb reports TRBD1, a call that lacks DNA to check it against. This CDR3 is built from 12 residues. CDR1 is LNHDA and CDR2 is SQIVND in the germline V gene (reference sequence). The CDR3 region is CASRQGGQPQHF.

This chain uses TRBV30 with TRBJ2-7. CDR3 size: 13 residues. Per germline, CDR1 GTSNPN and CDR2 SVGIG (reference sequence). The CDR3: CAWSVGTSYEQYF.

The rearrangement links TRBV18 to TRBJ2-3; TCRdb designates TRBD1, a call that cannot be tested without DNA. This CDR3 contains 17 residues. Looked up from germline, CDR1 is KGHSH and CDR2 is LQKENI. The chain's CDR3 is CASSQMSPGQGADTQYF.

The CDR3 loop reads CASRKWSQPQHF. The chain uses TRBV12-3 or TRBV12-4 and TRBJ1-5. The CDR3 loop spans 12 amino acids.

The rearrangement joins TRBV2 to TRBJ2-5; checking the TCRdb D call of TRBD2 is not possible without DNA. Germline CDR1 reads SNHLY; CDR2 reads FYNNEI. The CDR3 loop spans 15 amino acids. The CDR3 spells CASTPVTSGKETQYF.

V is TRBV28 and J is TRBJ2-2; as DNA is missing, the TRBD1 call by TCRdb cannot be tested. This CDR3 comprises 13 residues. CDR1 is MDHEN and CDR2 is SYDVKM in the germline V gene. The CDR3 sequence: CASRPLGPGELFF.

This chain joins TRBV7-9 and TRBJ2-7. Germline assignment: CDR1 SEHNR and CDR2 FQNEAQ (reference sequence). The CDR3 covers 13 residues. The CDR3 is CASSLNSAYEQYF.

This chain connects TRBV11-3 to TRBJ2-1. CDR3 size: 15 residues. The germline CDR1 and CDR2 sequences are SGHNT and YENEEA. CDR3 sequence reads: CASSPTLASYNEQFF. Using reference TRBV11-3 and TRBJ2-1 for the parts outside the CDR3, the full variable domain is EAGVVQSPRYKIIEKKQPVAFWCNPISGHNTLYWYLQNLGQGPELLIRYENEEAVDDSQLPKDRFSAERLKGVDSTLKIQPAELGDSAVYLCASSPTLASYNEQFFGPGTRLTVL.

The chain combines TRBV20-1 with TRBJ2-7; as DNA is missing, the TRBD2 call by TCRdb cannot be tested. Germline assignment: CDR1 DFQATT and CDR2 SNEGSKA (reference sequence). The length of the CDR3 is 16 residues. Here the CDR3 reads CSARVASGNQPYEQYF.

The CDR3 loop reads CASSLPFATEQETQYF. V and J are TRBV28 and TRBJ2-5; TCRdb outputs TRBD1, but without DNA this stays unchecked. CDR1 is MDHEN, CDR2 SYDVKM, per germline. CDR3 length equals 16 residues.

Judged by frequency, this clonotype is medium-sized (0.01 to 0.1%). The V and J genes are TRBV5-1 and TRBJ2-2. CDR1 is SGHRS, CDR2 YFSETQ, per germline. This CDR3 has 14 amino acids. The CDR3 protein is CASSLEMGTGELFF. The full variable domain, with the rest looked up from reference TRBV5-1 and TRBJ2-2, is KAGVTQTPRYLIKTRGQQVTLSCSPISGHRSVSWYQQTPGQGLQFLFEYFSETQRNKGNFPGRFSGRQFSNSRSEMNVSTLELGDSALYLCASSLEMGTGELFFGEGSRLTVL.

The CDR3 here is CASSLLAGAEQFF. This rearrangement joins TRBV3-1 to TRBJ2-1; there is no DNA to check the TCRdb D call of TRBD2. This CDR3 has 13 amino acids. CDR1 LGHDT and CDR2 YNNKEL come from the germline V gene (reference sequence).

This clonotype ranks as medium-sized (0.01 to 0.1%) in terms of frequency. The chain combines TRBV14 with TRBJ2-2. The CDR3 covers 15 residues. Germline CDR1 and CDR2: SGHDN and FVKESK. The CDR3 protein is CASSQLLEQVGELFF.

V and J are TRBV7-9 and TRBJ2-6. CDR1 is SEHNR and CDR2 is FQNEAQ in the germline V gene (reference sequence). The CDR3 consists of 13 residues. The CDR3 reads CASSLRGANVLTF.

Its frequency marks this clonotype as medium-sized. This chain connects TRBV2 to TRBJ2-7; without DNA, the TCRdb call of TRBD1 cannot be checked. The germline V gene has CDR1 SNHLY and CDR2 FYNNEI. The CDR3 runs to 13 residues. The CDR3: CAITGLDSYEQYF. Drawing the rest from reference TRBV2 and TRBJ2-7, the complete variable domain is EPEVTQTPSHQVTQMGQEVILRCVPISNHLYFYWYRQILGQKVEFLVSFYNNEISEKSEIFDDQFSVERPDGSNFTLKIRSTKLEDSAMYFCAITGLDSYEQYFGPGTRLTVT.

V and J are TRBV12-5 and TRBJ2-7; checking the TCRdb D call of TRBD1 is not possible without DNA. CDR3 length equals 14 residues. CDR1 and CDR2 (germline): LGHNT, FRNRAP. CDR3 loop: CASGLSPLGAEQYF.